The 12 T cell receptor beta chains presented below share a single source sample, sequenced in a study of response to subunit inactivated influenza vaccine. TCRdb called the RT-PCR reads again in MiXCR, with one record for every CDR3 protein. This sample has around 540,000 distinct CDR3 sequences, with approximately 10% found just once. Material: PBMCs from blood, obtained on the day of vaccination. The receptors stem from a man in his fifties who received an inactivated influenza vaccine.

This clonotype was found a few times. The chain uses TRBV20-1 and TRBJ2-2; 7 nucleotides agree with TRBD2. V shed 5 bases and J 1 base; nucleotides not matched to a gene: 4. Germline CDR1 DFQATT, CDR2 SNEGSKA (reference sequence). The CDR3 spans 14 residues. CDR3 in DNA: TGCAGTGCTGGGGCTAGCGGGAACACCGGGGAGCTGTTTTTT. As protein: CSAGASGNTGELFF.

This clonotype was detected only a few times. The chain uses TRBV5-6 and TRBJ2-7; maybe TRBD1 (7 bases). With 1 base removed from V and 3 bases from J, the gap between germline ends came to 17 bases. Germline loops: CDR1 SGHDT, CDR2 YYEEEE. The CDR3 has 16 residues. The DNA for the CDR3 is TGTGCCAGCAGCTTGTACAGGGGCAGGGGGGACTACGAGCAGTACTTC. Encoded protein: CASSLYRGRGDYEQYF.

This clonotype came up many times. This sequence joins TRBV11-2 and TRBJ2-1; TRBD2 is a possible D gene (6 bases). Trimming stripped 2 bases from V and 8 bases from J, with 19 bases between. The CDR3 has 16 amino acids. In germline, CDR1 is SGHAT, CDR2 FQNNGV. The CDR3 loop reads CASSLFGGIQPHEQFF. The CDR3, as DNA: TGTGCCAGCAGCTTATTCGGAGGGATCCAACCGCATGAGCAGTTCTTC.

The V call is TRBV4-2, the J call TRBJ2-3, with D maybe TRBD1 (6 bases). V was cut by 4 bases and J by 2 bases, with 22 bases left in between. The CDR3 has 18 amino acids. Germline-derived CDR1 and CDR2 are LGHNA and YNFKEQ. The CDR3 region is CASSPDVGGTGITDTQYF. The CDR3 nucleotides read TGTGCCAGCAGCCCAGACGTCGGTGGCACAGGGATCACAGATACGCAGTATTTT.

DNA for the CDR3: TGTGCCAGCAGTTTAGCCCCCTTAGAGCAGTACTTC. Translating it yields CASSLAPLEQYF. The chain recombines TRBV12-3 or TRBV12-4 with TRBJ2-7, with D unclear. Trimming pared 0 bases from V and 7 bases from J, leaving 7 bases between. This CDR3 contains 12 residues.

This clonotype was counted a few times. The J gene is TRBJ2-1, the V gene TRBV12-5; the match to TRBD1 covers 7 bases. The CDR3 contains 16 residues. Germline V gene lookup returns CDR1 LGHNT and CDR2 FRNRAP. J lost 4 bases, V lost 4 bases, and 10 bases had no gene match. Written as DNA, the CDR3 is TGTGCTAGTGGTTCGCGGACAGGCCGACCTTACAATGAGCAGTTCTTC. This codes for CASGSRTGRPYNEQFF.

In its sample, this clonotype was seen a few times. The V and J genes are TRBV4-2 and TRBJ2-7; D is unclear. The germline V and J ends were trimmed by 0 bases and 1 base, with 10 bases remaining between them. From germline, CDR1 is LGHNA and CDR2 YNFKEQ. The CDR3 is 15 amino acids. The DNA of the CDR3 is TGTGCCAGCAGCCAAGATCTAGTAAGGTCCTACGAGCAGTACTTC. The encoded protein is CASSQDLVRSYEQYF.

With respect to this clonotype: This may arise from a read error, as a much more abundant clone is one base away. The gene calls are TRBV6-1 and TRBJ1-5; D gene ambiguous. Germline V gives CDR1 MNHNS, CDR2 SASEGT. V dropped 3 bases and J dropped 0 bases, with 3 bases sitting between them. The CDR3 is 13 amino acids. In DNA, the CDR3 is TGTGCCAGCAGTGATGATAGCAATCAGCCCCAGCATTTT. This encodes CASSDDSNQPQHF.

This clonotype appeared a few times. The chain carries TRBV12-3 or TRBV12-4 and TRBJ2-1; D is uncertain. This CDR3 is built from 11 residues. V lost 8 bases to trimming and J lost 7 bases, with 9 bases between them. The CDR3 sequence: CASRDTNEQFF. The CDR3, as DNA: TGTGCCAGCCGAGACACTAATGAGCAGTTCTTC.

This clonotype was seen at least ten times. The chain has TRBV6-2 or TRBV6-3 and TRBJ2-6; 8 bases line up with TRBD1. This CDR3 is 18 amino acids long. CDR1 is MNHEY, CDR2 SVGEGT, per germline. With V trimmed by 4 bases and J by 2 bases, 10 bases remained unmatched. The CDR3 nucleotides read TGTGCCAGCAGTTCAACCCCGGGACAGGTTACTGGGGCCAACGTCCTGACTTTC. Amino acid sequence: CASSSTPGQVTGANVLTF.

The chain joins TRBV6-1 to TRBJ2-1; 7 positions agree with TRBD2. Germline loops: CDR1 MNHNS, CDR2 SASEGT. The ends lost 6 bases at V and 4 bases at J; junction bases unmatched: 12. CDR3 size: 16 residues. The CDR3 region is CASRPGTSAVYNEQFF. CDR3 nucleotides: TGTGCCAGCAGGCCCGGAACTAGCGCGGTTTACAATGAGCAGTTCTTC.

Ten or more counts support this clonotype. The chain employs TRBV12-3 or TRBV12-4 and TRBJ2-1; TRBD1 is a possible D gene (5 bases). The ends were cut back, 6 bases at V and 6 bases at J, with 9 bases in the middle. CDR3 length: 12 amino acids. CDR3 in DNA: TGTGCCAGCAGAAGTGACAGCAATGAGCAGTTCTTC. It yields the protein CASRSDSNEQFF.